This T cell receptor beta chain derives from a study of blood T cells in healthy people across ages. Next came a second PCR, run for roughly 7 to 12 cycles, which used a sample-barcoded 5' primer along with a J-beta primer mix. TCRdb independently ran MiXCR on the 5' RACE reads; one entry per CDR3 protein. This table has about 540,000 distinct CDR3 sequences, 20% to 30% appearing once. Sample donors were healthy Caucasian individuals that came from Russia, aged roughly 6 to 95. V was pared by 7 bases and J by 1 base, with 7 bases between. Looked up from germline, CDR1 is DFQATT and CDR2 is SNEGSKA (reference sequence). The CDR3 spans 11 residues. These same records also appear under a second study, on T cells of mothers and their children. That work contributes: The study found thymic selection shapes TCR recombination output similarly in related and unrelated pairs. Mothers and children who were related shared slightly more overlap than unrelated pairs, but not significantly more.

V gene TRBV20-1 combines with J gene TRBJ2-5; D ambiguous. Specimen: blood. The clonotype was recovered from a boy between 5 and 17 years old in good health. The CDR3 loop is CSERVQETQYF. Here the CDR3 DNA reads TGCAGTGAAAGGGTCCAAGAGACCCAGTACTTC.